The rows below give T cell receptor beta chains drawn from one sample of a study of molecular identifiers for immune sequencing clone quantification. TCRdb called the PCR reads again in MiXCR, with one record for every CDR3 protein. The sample carries about 640,000 distinct CDR3 sequences, 15% to 20% recorded once. Sequencing was carried out using naive CD8+ T cells from blood, with Jurkat cell RNA spiked in. These receptors came from a human donor in good health. Some libraries in this study had Jurkat cell RNA spiked in. Both conserved end residues are part of each CDR3. The D gene is left open where the match is weak. Part of the rows lack a size; the others show once, few, many or a class for expanded clones.

17 | TRBV19 | TRBD1 | many | CASSIGTGGIDQETQYF
11 | TRBV28 | NA | many | CASSFEAEAFF
11 | TRBV2 | NA | few | CASSEWFGAFF
18 | TRBV7-9 | TRBD1 | many | CASSIGTDLPLGNQPQHF
16 | TRBV5-5 | TRBD1 | few | CASSPPGQGYQETQYF
13 | TRBV5-1 | NA | few | CASSSEGDYGYTF
14 | TRBV29-1 | NA | many | CSVEDPPNTGELFF
15 | TRBV7-9 | NA | NA | CASSFADYSYNERFF
11 | TRBV13 | NA | NA | CASSQKNEQFF
13 | TRBV19 | NA | many | CASSGYEDEKLFF
12 | TRBV12-3/TRBV12-4 | NA | many | CASSLSPDEQYF
17 | TRBV4-1 | NA | many | CASSTGYRVDSGNTIYF
17 | TRBV28 | TRBD1 | many | CASSNLFVDRGYYEQYF
17 | TRBV6-2/TRBV6-3 | TRBD2 | few | CASSYSPSGGILETQYF
13 | TRBV5-6 | NA | many | CASSWGAPGELFF
17 | TRBV4-3 | TRBD2 | many | CASSQGLAGGRSYEQYF
15 | TRBV4-1 | NA | few | CASSQLSGTYTEAFF
16 | TRBV4-3 | TRBD1 | few | CASSQDSRDRVYGYTF
17 | TRBV9 | NA | NA | CASSPSTASWVADTQYF
12 | TRBV5-4 | NA | many | CASSLYTYEQYF
14 | TRBV7-9 | TRBD1 | many | CASSLGQAPLEQYF
17 | TRBV15 | TRBD1 | many | CATSRDYDRVGRYEQYF
22 | TRBV7-3 | TRBD1 | NA | CASSLIGTGQISTYSGANVLTF
15 | TRBV4-3 | NA | NA | CASSQDKAWSYEQYF
15 | TRBV6-5 | TRBD1 | NA | CASSYSRDRAGELFF
14 | TRBV20-1 | NA | many | CSASKQLHNYGYTF
14 | TRBV13 | TRBD1 | NA | CASRGPGQTGEQYF
14 | TRBV5-6 | NA | many | CASSFGSGGTEAFF
17 | TRBV5-3 | TRBD1 | few | CASSLGQGESTNEKLFF
13 | TRBV7-3 | NA | many | CASSLGAHNEQFF
12 | TRBV20-1 | NA | NA | CSARGDPDTQYF
16 | TRBV27 | TRBD2 | NA | CASSPEGGRYYNEQFF
14 | TRBV12-3/TRBV12-4 | NA | many | CASSRRGVTDTQYF
16 | TRBV27 | TRBD1 | NA | CASSGGPGQAFWEQYF
15 | TRBV19 | NA | many | CASSIFWAGNQPQHF
13 | TRBV24-1 | TRBD2 | many | CASTSGTDNEQFF
13 | TRBV20-1 | NA | few | CSAREGTAHEQFF
16 | TRBV5-6 | TRBD1 | NA | CASSLIARGRHDEQFF
14 | TRBV28 | NA | few | CASSFQTVTGELFF
15 | TRBV30 | NA | NA | CAWSVQGGNYNEQFF
12 | TRBV12-3/TRBV12-4 | NA | NA | CASSLMNTEALF
17 | TRBV7-9 | NA | many | CASSNGGEVRMNTEAFF
17 | TRBV6-5 | TRBD1 | NA | CASSLTPPGQGKNIQYF
14 | TRBV30 | TRBD1 | NA | CAWSLRDSNQPQHF
13 | TRBV19 | NA | many | CASSPPHPDTQYF
15 | TRBV6-5 | TRBD2 | few | CASSYSIPSGETQYF
14 | TRBV20-1 | NA | many | CSARDPGVGYEQYF
18 | TRBV6-2/TRBV6-3 | TRBD2 | many | CASTTGISGTSGGYEQYF
15 | TRBV6-6 | TRBD2 | many | CATTPSTGTRGEQYF
16 | TRBV9 | TRBD2 | few | CASSVTAGGPGETQYF
15 | TRBV6-5 | TRBD2 | few | CASSYGQAGEGEQYF
15 | TRBV4-3 | NA | many | CASSQEWQGVGKLFF
16 | TRBV4-1 | TRBD2 | NA | CASSQGTSGGPGTQYF
17 | TRBV20-1 | TRBD2 | NA | CSARDPSSGKLTGELFF